Below are 12 T cell receptor beta chains sequenced from a single sample in a study of T cells in Graves' hyperthyroidism and ophthalmopathy. Amplification of TCR beta CDR3 regions was performed using RNA transcripts as template. RT-PCR in the first round (using the HTBI primer set) targeted the TCR CDR3. TCRdb re-called the multiplex PCR reads through MiXCR, storing one row per CDR3 protein. The sample yields a few hundred thousand distinct CDR3 sequences, under 60% seen once. Material for sequencing was peripheral blood or thyroid tissue (not recorded which). These receptors came from a woman aged 18-35 years with Graves' hyperthyroidism.

This clonotype was seen a few times. This chain joins TRBV2 and TRBJ1-4; no reliable D call. Deletions cut 3 bases from V and 3 bases from J, with 5 bases between. The CDR3 has 13 residues. The germline CDR1 and CDR2 sequences are SNHLY and FYNNEI. Written as DNA, the CDR3 is TGTGCCAGCAGTGATGGGTCTAATGAAAAACTGTTTTTT. Encoded protein: CASSDGSNEKLFF.

The table lists this clonotype with a few counts. This sequence joins TRBV2 and TRBJ2-7; TRBD1 matches at 9 bases. Looked up from germline, CDR1 is SNHLY and CDR2 is FYNNEI. The J segment lost 6 bases and the V segment lost 2 bases, leaving 14 bases of the junction unmatched. The CDR3 totals 17 residues. In nucleotides, the CDR3 is TGTGCCAGCAGTGAATCCAGAGGGACAGGGCTCTCCCGCGAGCAGTACTTC. It specifies CASSESRGTGLSREQYF.

This clonotype occurred many times. The chain carries TRBV7-8 and TRBJ1-2, with TRBD1 as a possible D gene (5 bases). V lost 0 bases and J lost 2, with 7 bases in between. This CDR3 is built from 14 residues. Germline assignment: CDR1 SGHVS and CDR2 FQNEAQ. The CDR3 DNA reads TGTGCCAGCAGCTTAGCGGCAGGGAACTATGGCTACACCTTC. Translating it yields CASSLAAGNYGYTF.

CDR3 DNA: TGCGCCAGCAGCATGATCCAGGGGGTTAAGGGCACTGAAGCTTTCTTT. It specifies CASSMIQGVKGTEAFF. The V gene is TRBV10-2, the J gene TRBJ1-1; 7 nucleotides match TRBD1. CDR1 is WSHSY and CDR2 is SAAADI in the germline V gene. This CDR3 has 16 amino acids. V dropped 6 bases and J dropped 4; count of bases not matched to a gene: 14.

This clonotype was observed a few times. J is TRBJ1-2 and V is TRBV19, with 9 bases lining up with TRBD1. With 9 bases clipped from V and 4 bases from J, the junction kept 12 bases outside the gene matches. There are 15 residues in the CDR3. Germline-derived CDR1 and CDR2 are LNHDA and SQIVND (reference sequence). CDR3 coding DNA: TGTGCCAGCGCTTCTTGGGGACAGGGCGTCTATGGCTACACCTTC. Protein: CASASWGQGVYGYTF.

As for this clonotype: This may stem from a read error, because a much larger clone lies one nucleotide away. The CDR3 nucleotides read TGTGCCATCCAGCGGGCGAACACCGGGGAGCTGTTTTTT. As protein: CAIQRANTGELFF. This sequence joins TRBV10-3 and TRBJ2-2, with D maybe TRBD2 (6 bases). The CDR3 spans 13 residues. V lost 8 bases and J lost 0, with 7 bases in between. The germline gives CDR1 ENHRY, CDR2 SYGVKD.

The chain links TRBV14 to TRBJ1-4; no clear D gene. Germline V gives CDR1 SGHDN, CDR2 FVKESK. The CDR3 runs 14 residues. Trimming removed 3 bases from V and 7 bases from J, with 12 bases in between. The CDR3: CASSQGLLSEKLFF. The CDR3 nucleotides are TGTGCCAGCAGCCAGGGATTATTGAGTGAAAAACTGTTTTTT.

A word on this clonotype: This clone may be a read error of a much larger clone one base away. No conserved phenylalanine or tryptophan is present at the end of the CDR3, so a read error is the likely explanation. This chain joins TRBV2 and TRBJ1-1; D not certain. Germline V lookup: CDR1 SNHLY, CDR2 FYNNEI. Trimming shortened V by 6 bases and J by 0 bases, and 14 bases separated the two germline ends. The CDR3 has 15 residues. The CDR3 DNA follows: TGTGCCAGCAGCTTAGAGTCCGTCATGAACACTGAAGCTTTCCTT. This translates into CASSLESVMNTEAFL.

This clonotype has at least ten counts. This CDR3 is CASTWDSQKLFF. In DNA, the CDR3 is TGTGCCAGCACCTGGGACAGCCAAAAACTGTTTTTT. This chain uses TRBV11-2 with TRBJ1-4, with TRBD1 identical over 7 bases. This CDR3 contains 12 residues. J gave up 9 bases and V 7 bases, and 5 bases lay outside the gene matches. Germline assignment: CDR1 SGHAT and CDR2 FQNNGV.

The chain couples TRBV19 to TRBJ2-5; 7 bases are shared with TRBD1. The J call may be mistaken, given a closer DNA end match to TRBJ2-1. Germline-derived CDR1 and CDR2 are LNHDA and SQIVND (reference sequence). CDR3 size: 13 residues. The CDR3 DNA sequence: TGTGCCAGTAGTCGGACAGGTACGAATGAGCAGTTCTTC. The encoded protein is CASSRTGTNEQFF.

Comments on this clonotype: A much larger clone lies one base from this, so it may be a read error. The chain couples TRBV20-1 to TRBJ2-5; D unresolved. The CDR3 sequence is 11 residues long. Germline-derived CDR1 and CDR2 are DFQATT and SNEGSKA (reference sequence). The V gene lost 1 base and the J gene lost 4 bases, with 4 bases spanning the gap. CDR3 DNA: TGCAGTGCTAGAGGGGCAGAGACCCAGTACTTC. Encoded protein: CSARGAETQYF.

Details on this clonotype: With a much larger clone just one base away, this may be a read error. V is TRBV6-1 and J is TRBJ1-3; weak D call: TRBD1 (6 bases). Germline V gives CDR1 MNHNS, CDR2 SASEGT. The CDR3 loop spans 14 amino acids. For the CDR3, the DNA is TGTGCCAGCAGCCCACAGGGACGTGGAAACACCGTATATTTT. Its protein is CASSPQGRGNTVYF.